Sequencing of this TCR beta chain was carried out in a study of T cell changes during pregnancy in multiple sclerosis. TCRdb's table, derived via immunoSEQ multiplex PCR, lists solely in-frame clones and lacks some. Here the sample spans 35,000 to 50,000 clones, about 87% being singletons. CDR3 length: 13 residues. CDR1 is SQVTM, CDR2 ANQGSEA, per germline. V was pared by 0 bases and J by 3 bases, with 7 bases between. The TCR sequence derives from a female donor with multiple sclerosis, enrolled in a pregnancy study. The gene calls are TRBV29-1 and TRBJ2-3, with D perhaps TRBD1 (5 bases). The input for sequencing was CD4+ T cells from peripheral blood mononuclear cells, taken in the second trimester of pregnancy. Here the CDR3 DNA reads TGCAGCGTTGAAGAGTCAGGGACAGATACGCAGTATTTT. It yields the protein CSVEESGTDTQYF.